A single sample gave rise to the 29 T cell receptor beta chains below, sequenced in a study of control samples from healthy donors and cancer patients. Sequencing used immunoSEQ multiplex PCR; TCRdb keeps in-frame clones, though not all of them. Here the sample spans about 160,000 clones, less than 95% being singletons. The sample consisted of PBMCs. The receptors here all came from a man between 60 and 75 years old with colorectal cancer.

The J gene is TRBJ1-1, the V gene TRBV6-5; no clear D. The CDR3 contains 15 residues. Germline V gene data show CDR1 as MNHEY and CDR2 as SVGAGI. V was pared by 6 bases and J by 1 base, with 15 bases between. In DNA form, the CDR3 reads TGTGCCAGCAGCTTCCCCGGACGGTCGAACACTGAAGCTTTCTTT. Translating it yields CASSFPGRSNTEAFF.

The chain uses TRBV5-6 and TRBJ1-2; TRBD1 matches at 8 bases. This CDR3 region has 16 residues. Germline V gene data show CDR1 as SGHDT and CDR2 as YYEEEE. V lost 0 bases and J lost 5; bases outside the gene matches: 9. The CDR3 here is CASSLDRGQEVYGYTF. As DNA, the CDR3 is TGTGCCAGCAGCTTGGATCGGGGACAGGAAGTATATGGCTACACCTTC.

The chain carries TRBV7-2 and TRBJ1-4; no reliable D call. Germline loops: CDR1 SGHTA, CDR2 FQGNSA. Trimming took 3 bases from V and 0 from J, leaving 2 bases between them. There are 13 residues in the CDR3. The CDR3 DNA reads TGTGCCAGCAGCTTCTCAACTAATGAAAAACTGTTTTTT. Amino acids: CASSFSTNEKLFF.

This clone was recorded only once. The genes are TRBV10-3 and TRBJ2-2; 12 nucleotides line up with TRBD2. V lost 2 bases, J lost 4 bases, and 8 bases stayed unmatched. The germline V gene has CDR1 ENHRY and CDR2 SYGVKD. This CDR3 spans 18 amino acids. Written as DNA, the CDR3 is TGTGCCATCAGTGAGCGCCTAGCGGGGGGGCGAAGCACCGGGGAGCTGTTTTTT. It yields the protein CAISERLAGGRSTGELFF.

The chain couples TRBV5-1 to TRBJ2-7, with 14 bases fitting TRBD2. The CDR3 covers 14 residues. V lost 3 bases and J lost 7; bases outside the gene matches: 3. Germline CDR1 reads SGHRS; CDR2 reads YFSETQ. The CDR3 region has the DNA TGCGCCAGCAGCTGGGGGACTAGCGGGGGTGAGCAGTACTTC. Its translation is CASSWGTSGGEQYF.

This rearrangement joins TRBV7-2 to TRBJ1-2; 9 bases map to TRBD1. CDR3 length: 16 amino acids. Germline V lookup: CDR1 SGHTA, CDR2 FQGNSA. V dropped 1 base and J dropped 4; count of bases not matched to a gene: 7. CDR3 sequence: CASSLGGTGIFYGYTF. In nucleotides, the CDR3 is TGTGCCAGCAGCTTAGGCGGGACAGGGATTTTCTATGGCTACACCTTC.

The rearrangement uses TRBV14 and TRBJ2-5, with D possibly TRBD1 on 5 matching bases. V was pared by 3 bases and J by 3 bases, with 8 bases between. From germline, CDR1 is SGHDN and CDR2 FVKESK. The CDR3 loop spans 13 amino acids. The CDR3 nucleotides are TGTGCCAGCAGCCAGGGCAGGGAAGAGACCCAGTACTTC. Protein: CASSQGREETQYF.

The chain links TRBV18 to TRBJ2-1; D is undetermined. V was trimmed by 3 bases and J by 0 bases, leaving 12 bases between them. Germline-derived CDR1 and CDR2 are KGHSH and LQKENI. The CDR3 spans 16 residues. The DNA of the CDR3 is TGTGCCAGCTCACCTCCTTCGGTGGGCTCCTACAATGAGCAGTTCTTC. Protein sequence: CASSPPSVGSYNEQFF.

The J gene is TRBJ1-3, the V gene TRBV19; D unclear. V was trimmed by 5 bases and J by 4 bases, leaving 12 bases between them. The CDR3 extends over 14 amino acids. Looked up from germline, CDR1 is LNHDA and CDR2 is SQIVND (reference sequence). The DNA for the CDR3 is TGTGCCAGTAGTGGGTCCGCGTTGGGAAACACCATATATTTT. It yields the protein CASSGSALGNTIYF.

This clone was found once. This sequence joins TRBV27 and TRBJ1-2, with TRBD1 as a possible D gene (6 bases). V lost 6 bases and J 7 bases, leaving 21 bases between the germline ends. Germline V gene data show CDR1 as MNHEY and CDR2 as SMNVEV (reference sequence). There are 15 residues in the CDR3. This CDR3 is CASRFITGGESGYTF. Here the CDR3 DNA reads TGTGCCAGCAGATTTATAACGGGGGGCGAGAGTGGCTACACCTTC.

The CDR3 protein is CASSYSRTGGLLEQYF. The DNA for the CDR3 is TGTGCCAGCAGTTACTCCCGGACAGGGGGCCTACTCGAGCAGTACTTC. V usage is TRBV6-5 and J usage is TRBJ2-7; TRBD1 matches at 11 bases. This CDR3 is built from 16 residues. With V trimmed by 0 bases and J by 6 bases, 7 bases remained unmatched. The germline V gene has CDR1 MNHEY and CDR2 SVGAGI.

This clone was recorded once. This chain connects TRBV11-3 to TRBJ2-3; D may match TRBD1 or TRBD2 (5 bases each). Trimming cost V 1 base and J 6 bases, with 11 bases left between them. The length of the CDR3 is 14 residues. Germline V gene data show CDR1 as SGHNT and CDR2 as YENEEA. The CDR3 DNA sequence: TGTGCCAGCAGCTTAGGAGGGGCGTCGGATACGCAGTATTTT. Translated: CASSLGGASDTQYF. Full variable domain (outside the CDR3, taken from reference TRBV11-3 and TRBJ2-3): EAGVVQSPRYKIIEKKQPVAFWCNPISGHNTLYWYLQNLGQGPELLIRYENEEAVDDSQLPKDRFSAERLKGVDSTLKIQPAELGDSAVYLCASSLGGASDTQYFGPGTRLTVL.

V usage is TRBV29-1 and J usage is TRBJ1-2; possible D gene TRBD1, 6 bases. Germline V gene data show CDR1 as SQVTM and CDR2 as ANQGSEA. The V and J ends lost 4 bases and 2 bases respectively, with 11 bases between them. The CDR3 has 13 residues. The CDR3 loop is CSVAGTINYGYTF. As DNA, the CDR3 is TGCAGCGTTGCAGGGACAATCAACTATGGCTACACCTTC.

This chain joins TRBV4-3 and TRBJ1-4; 11 bases agree with TRBD1. After removal of 0 bases from V and 8 bases from J, the junction contained 2 bases not matched to a gene. The V gene's germline CDR1 is LGHNA and CDR2 YSLEER. The CDR3 contains 15 residues. DNA of the CDR3: TGCGCCAGCAGCCAAGACGGGACAGGGGGAGAAAAACTGTTTTTT. Its protein product is CASSQDGTGGEKLFF.

This chain connects TRBV5-1 to TRBJ1-1; possibly TRBD1 for D (5 bases). Germline CDR1 and CDR2: SGHRS and YFSETQ. The ends were cut back, 3 bases at V and 5 bases at J, with 26 bases in the middle. The CDR3 has 18 residues. The CDR3 sequence: CASSSEAGRSKKRTEAFF. The CDR3 nucleotides read TGCGCCAGCAGCTCCGAGGCAGGGAGGTCTAAAAAAAGGACTGAAGCTTTCTTT.

The chain combines TRBV2 with TRBJ1-6, with 9 bases that match TRBD1. CDR1 and CDR2 from the germline V gene are SNHLY and FYNNEI. This CDR3 contains 15 residues. J lost 6 bases, V lost 6 bases, and 6 bases had no gene match. In DNA form, the CDR3 reads TGTGCCAGCAGCCAACAGGGGGCCCTTAATTCACCCCTCCACTTT. This codes for CASSQQGALNSPLHF.

The chain joins TRBV6-6 to TRBJ2-3, with 9 nucleotides matching TRBD2. The junction had 5 bases not matched to a gene; V was cut back by 8 bases and J by 5 bases. The germline V gene has CDR1 MNHNY and CDR2 SVGAGI (reference sequence). The CDR3 sequence is 13 residues long. The CDR3 coding sequence is TGTGCCAGCGGACTAGCGCATGGAGATACGCAGTATTTT. Amino acids: CASGLAHGDTQYF.

The rearrangement uses TRBV30 and TRBJ2-7; 12 bases agree with TRBD2. The CDR3 is 17 residues long. V gave up 4 bases and J gave up 12 bases; unmatched junction bases: 22. CDR1 and CDR2 (germline): GTSNPN, SVGIG (reference sequence). This chain's CDR3 is CAWTFPPGTSGFTIRYF. The CDR3 region has the DNA TGTGCCTGGACCTTCCCCCCCGGGACTAGCGGGTTCACCATTCGGTACTTC.

The J gene is TRBJ1-6, the V gene TRBV6-5; TRBD1 aligns across 8 bases. The ends lost 6 bases at V and 6 bases at J; junction bases unmatched: 4. CDR3 length equals 14 residues. Germline-derived CDR1 and CDR2 are MNHEY and SVGAGI. CDR3 nucleotide sequence: TGTGCCAGCAGGCCCAGGGGGCGTAATTCACCCCTCCACTTT. Its translation: CASRPRGRNSPLHF.

This clone was counted only a few times. J is TRBJ2-3 and V is TRBV5-1; TRBD1 is a possible D gene (6 bases). Germline V lookup: CDR1 SGHRS, CDR2 YFSETQ. V dropped 4 bases and J dropped 2 bases, with 17 bases sitting between them. The CDR3 spans 16 residues. As DNA, the CDR3 is TGCGCCAGCAGCCCGAGGACAGTGAAGGACACAGATACGCAGTATTTT. Translation: CASSPRTVKDTDTQYF.

The chain combines TRBV7-2 with TRBJ1-6, with TRBD1 matching 7 bases. The V segment lost 5 bases and the J segment 11 bases; nucleotides outside the gene matches: 9. The germline CDR1 and CDR2 sequences are SGHTA and FQGNSA. The CDR3 totals 14 residues. CDR3 bases: TGTGCCAGCAGCCTGGGACAGATCGAAACACCCCTCCACTTT. Protein product: CASSLGQIETPLHF. The full variable domain, its missing parts supplied by reference TRBV7-2 and TRBJ1-6, is GAGVSQSPSNKVTEKGKDVELRCDPISGHTALYWYRQSLGQGLEFLIYFQGNSAPDKSGLPSDRFSAERTGGSVSTLTIQRTQQEDSAVYLCASSLGQIETPLHFGNGTRLTVT.

V gene TRBV18 combines with J gene TRBJ2-5; D gene uncertain. Per the germline V gene, CDR1 is KGHSH and CDR2 is LQKENI. The CDR3 totals 14 residues. V was cut by 0 bases and J by 4 bases, with 9 bases left in between. CDR3 DNA sequence: TGTGCCAGCTCACCACCTCGCAGCCCAGAGACCCAGTACTTC. It encodes CASSPPRSPETQYF. Full variable domain (remainder filled in from reference TRBV18 and TRBJ2-5): NAGVMQNPRHLVRRRGQEARLRCSPMKGHSHVYWYRQLPEEGLKFMVYLQKENIIDESGMPKERFSAEFPKEGPSILRIQQVVRGDSAAYFCASSPPRSPETQYFGPGTRLLVL.

The genes are TRBV6-4 and TRBJ1-2; D remains unclear. Trimming left V 2 bases short and J 2 bases short, with 0 bases between. Germline V gene data show CDR1 as MRHNA and CDR2 as SNTAGT. This CDR3 contains 11 residues. In DNA form, the CDR3 reads TGTGCCAGCAGTGACAACTATGGCTACACCTTC. It translates to CASSDNYGYTF.

The chain uses TRBV6-5 and TRBJ2-5; no clear D. The CDR3 length is 13 residues. Germline CDR1 MNHEY, CDR2 SVGAGI. The V gene lost 2 bases and the J gene lost 5 bases, with 9 bases spanning the gap. The CDR3 loop is CASSYREGETQYF. For the CDR3, the DNA is TGTGCCAGCAGTTACAGGGAAGGGGAGACCCAGTACTTC.

This chain uses TRBV12-3 or TRBV12-4 with TRBJ1-3; D is undetermined. Trimming pared 5 bases from V and 6 bases from J, leaving 11 bases between. This CDR3 comprises 13 residues. DNA for the CDR3: TGTGCCAGCAGTATGACTGGACTAAACACCATATATTTT. Translating gives CASSMTGLNTIYF.

The rearrangement links TRBV5-5 to TRBJ1-5; D possibly corresponds to TRBD1 (5 bases). CDR3 length: 13 residues. V was trimmed by 5 bases and J by 1 base, leaving 7 bases between them. CDR1 is SGHKS, CDR2 YYEKEE, per germline (reference sequence). The CDR3 nucleotides are TGTGCCAGCAGTTGGGACAGCAATCAGCCCCAGCATTTT. It specifies CASSWDSNQPQHF.

CDR3 sequence (DNA): TGTGCCAGCAGTAGGGGACAGGGGATACGTGGCTACACCTTC. It is translated as CASSRGQGIRGYTF. V and J are TRBV27 and TRBJ1-2; 10 bases map to TRBD1. After removal of 5 bases from V and 7 bases from J, the junction contained 7 bases not matched to a gene. Looked up from germline, CDR1 is MNHEY and CDR2 is SMNVEV (reference sequence). CDR3 length: 14 residues.

The sample holds one count of this clone. CDR3 bases: TGTGCCATCAGTGAGCCGGGGACAGCCTACGAGCAGTACTTC. This sequence encodes CAISEPGTAYEQYF. V and J are TRBV10-3 and TRBJ2-7, with 7 bases identical to TRBD1. V dropped 2 bases and J dropped 2; count of bases not matched to a gene: 3. The germline CDR1 and CDR2 sequences are ENHRY and SYGVKD. This CDR3 has 14 amino acids.

J is TRBJ1-4 and V is TRBV6-2 or TRBV6-3, with no clear D. This CDR3 contains 12 residues. Trimming shortened V by 6 bases and J by 8 bases, and 10 bases separated the two germline ends. CDR1 is MNHEY and CDR2 is SVGEGT in the germline V gene. CDR3 sequence reads: CASSPHLEKLFF. DNA for the CDR3: TGTGCCAGCAGCCCCCACCTCGAAAAACTGTTTTTT.